This record covers a single T cell receptor beta chain. The treatment is: oral pan-JAK inhibitor, 5-10 mg twice daily. Germline assignment: CDR1 SEHNR and CDR2 FQNEAQ (reference sequence). The CDR3 is 14 residues long. V was cut by 4 bases and J by 7 bases, with 13 bases left in between. RNA extraction and reverse transcription yielded cDNA as sequencing template. TCRdb's copy holds only in-frame clones and misses some; the assay was immunoSEQ multiplex PCR. Altogether around 100,000 clones are present, about three quarters being singletons, with the ten largest covering around 16%. The record originates from a study of CD8+ T cells in alopecia areata. Study as a whole: Twice a day, 5 to 10 mg of oral tofacitinib was administered to treated patients. Tofacitinib exposure lasted 6 to 18 months, followed by 6 months off drug. For treated patients, severity scores reflected the percentage of scalp area affected.

This specimen was CD8+ T cells sorted from blood, taken at approximately week 42, from a patient treated with tofacitinib. The chain has TRBV7-9 and TRBJ1-4, with D possibly TRBD1 on 5 matching bases. This sequence originates from a human donor with alopecia areata. CDR3 bases: TGTGCCAGCAGCTCTCCAGGGATGGTTGAAAAACTGTTTTTT. Its protein is CASSSPGMVEKLFF.